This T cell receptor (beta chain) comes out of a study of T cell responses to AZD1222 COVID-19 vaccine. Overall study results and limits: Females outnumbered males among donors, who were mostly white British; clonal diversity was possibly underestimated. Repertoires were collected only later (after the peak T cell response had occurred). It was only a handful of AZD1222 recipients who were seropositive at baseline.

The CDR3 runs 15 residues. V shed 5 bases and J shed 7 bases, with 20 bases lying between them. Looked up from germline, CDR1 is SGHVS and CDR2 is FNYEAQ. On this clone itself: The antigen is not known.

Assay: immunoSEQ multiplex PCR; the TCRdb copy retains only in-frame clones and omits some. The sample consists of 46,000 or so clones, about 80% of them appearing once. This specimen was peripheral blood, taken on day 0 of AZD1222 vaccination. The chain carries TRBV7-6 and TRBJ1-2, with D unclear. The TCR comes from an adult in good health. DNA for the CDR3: TGTGCCAGCAGCCCGAGGACCGATAGTATTCGTGGCTACACCTTC. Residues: CASSPRTDSIRGYTF.